The present T cell receptor beta chain was sequenced within a study of T cell changes during pregnancy in multiple sclerosis. Only in-frame clones appear in the TCRdb table, and some are missing; sequencing was by immunoSEQ multiplex PCR. Of approximately 44,000 clones in the sample, roughly nine tenths are singletons; the top ten hold less than 0.9%. The CDR3 is 16 amino acids. Germline assignment: CDR1 MNHEY and CDR2 SMNVEV (reference sequence). Trimming took 5 bases from V and 0 from J, leaving 13 bases between them. This chain uses TRBV27 with TRBJ2-2; D might be TRBD1 (6 bases). The receptor comes from a female donor with multiple sclerosis, enrolled in a pregnancy study. The source was CD4+ T cells from peripheral blood mononuclear cells, collected before pregnancy. The CDR3 sequence: CASSPPPGANTGELFF. The CDR3 region has the DNA TGTGCCAGCAGTCCTCCCCCAGGGGCGAACACCGGGGAGCTGTTTTTT.